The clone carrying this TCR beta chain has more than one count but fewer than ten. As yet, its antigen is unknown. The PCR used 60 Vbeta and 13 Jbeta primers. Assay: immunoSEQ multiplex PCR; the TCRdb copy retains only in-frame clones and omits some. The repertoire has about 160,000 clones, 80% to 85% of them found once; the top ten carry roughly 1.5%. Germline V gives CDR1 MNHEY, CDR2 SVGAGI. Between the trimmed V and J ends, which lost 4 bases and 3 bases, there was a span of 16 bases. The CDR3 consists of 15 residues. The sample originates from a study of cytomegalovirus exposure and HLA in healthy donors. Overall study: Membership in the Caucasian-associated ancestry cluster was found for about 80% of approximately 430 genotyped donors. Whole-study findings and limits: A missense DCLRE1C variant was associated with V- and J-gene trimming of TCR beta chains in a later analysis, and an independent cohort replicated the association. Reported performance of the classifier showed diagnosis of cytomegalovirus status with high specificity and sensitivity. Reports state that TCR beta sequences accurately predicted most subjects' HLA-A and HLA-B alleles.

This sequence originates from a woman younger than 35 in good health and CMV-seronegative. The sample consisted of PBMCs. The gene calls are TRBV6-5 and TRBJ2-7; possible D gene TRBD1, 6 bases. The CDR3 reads CASSSKQGIGYEQYF. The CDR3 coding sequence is TGTGCCAGCAGTTCGAAACAGGGAATTGGCTACGAGCAGTACTTC.